This section outlines one T cell receptor (beta chain) sequence together with its context. TCRdb processed the RT-PCR reads anew with MiXCR; each CDR3 protein has one entry. The sample yields about 700,000 distinct CDR3 sequences, approximately 15% seen once. The CDR3 is 17 residues long. V dropped 1 base and J dropped 7; count of bases not matched to a gene: 11. Sequencing was performed on memory CD4+ T cells from blood. The gene calls are TRBV12-3 or TRBV12-4 and TRBJ2-1, with 9 bases fitting TRBD2. The receptor was isolated from a female donor in good health, serving as a healthy control. The DNA for the CDR3 is TGTGCCAGCAGTTTAGACCCCGTCTTGCGGGAGGGTAATGAGCAGTTCTTC. This gives the protein CASSLDPVLREGNEQFF.